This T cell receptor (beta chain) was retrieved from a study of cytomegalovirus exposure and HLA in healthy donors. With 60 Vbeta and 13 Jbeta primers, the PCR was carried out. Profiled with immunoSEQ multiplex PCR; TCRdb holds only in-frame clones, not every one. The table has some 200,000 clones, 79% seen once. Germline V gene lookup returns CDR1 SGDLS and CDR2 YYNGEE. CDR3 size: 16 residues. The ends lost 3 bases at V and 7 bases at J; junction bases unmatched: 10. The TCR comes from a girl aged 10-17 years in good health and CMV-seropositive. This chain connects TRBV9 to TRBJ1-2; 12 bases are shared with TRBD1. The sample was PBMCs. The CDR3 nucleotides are TGTGCCAGCAGCGCGGCCGGGACAGGGGGCCGGGGTGGCTACACCTTC. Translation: CASSAAGTGGRGGYTF.